This T cell receptor beta chain stems from a study of cytotoxic CD8 clonotypes in ibrutinib-treated CLL. Study observations and caveats: Before falling back toward baseline at progression, clonality had risen at the time of ibrutinib response. Collection times varied between progressing and sustained-remission patients.

With respect to this clone: The antigen is unknown.

CDR3 length: 19 amino acids. The V gene's germline CDR1 is MDHEN and CDR2 SYDVKM. V lost 5 bases and J 0 bases, leaving 20 bases between the germline ends. Sequencing was designed to attain a depth spanning 1 in 200,000 to 1 in 1 million T cells. The assay was immunoSEQ multiplex PCR, and TCRdb's table has in-frame clones only and misses some. Of about 15,000 clones in the sample, approximately 82% were seen once. This chain links TRBV28 with TRBJ2-6; D might be TRBD1 (7 bases). The sample was PBMCs, taken before ibrutinib treatment. The TCR comes from a human donor with chronic lymphocytic leukemia. The CDR3 protein is CASSQSGGRFSSGANVLTF. As DNA, the CDR3 is TGTGCCAGCAGTCAATCAGGGGGGAGGTTTAGCTCTGGGGCCAACGTCCTGACTTTC.